The next 15 T cell receptor beta chains were all read from a single sample in a study of CD8 T cells in ankylosing spondylitis. Findings of the study overall: A TCR beta motif made of fewer than ten highly homologous variants seemed typical of ankylosing spondylitis blood.

TCRdb independently ran MiXCR on the 5' RACE reads; one entry per CDR3 protein. The sample includes around 390,000 distinct CDR3 sequences, 20% to 25% of them seen just once. These TCRs are of unknown antigen specificity. The specimen sequenced was blood, either unsorted or a sorted T cell fraction (not recorded which). The receptors come from a male donor with ankylosing spondylitis.

Only a few counts were recorded for this clonotype. The gene calls are TRBV4-1 and TRBJ2-3; unclear D gene. Per germline, CDR1 MGHRA and CDR2 YSYEKL. V was shortened by 1 base and J by 0 bases, with 11 bases between the two germline ends. The CDR3 runs to 16 residues. CDR3 protein: CASSQGGTTSTDTQYF. The CDR3, as DNA: TGCGCCAGCAGCCAAGGAGGCACGACCAGCACAGATACGCAGTATTTT.

This sequence joins TRBV20-1 and TRBJ1-2; D is unclear. This CDR3 has 13 amino acids. CDR1 DFQATT and CDR2 SNEGSKA come from the germline V gene (reference sequence). Trimming removed 4 bases at V and 8 bases at J, with 17 bases between. CDR3 DNA: TGCAGTGCTATTATTAGCCGGGCGGCCGGCTACACCTTC. This translates into CSAIISRAAGYTF.

This chain uses TRBV29-1 with TRBJ2-6, with D unresolved. Germline V lookup: CDR1 SQVTM, CDR2 ANQGSEA. The CDR3 has 13 amino acids. V was shortened by 6 bases and J by 0 bases, with 6 bases between the two germline ends. The CDR3 is CSVWASGANVLTF. Here the CDR3 DNA reads TGCAGCGTCTGGGCCTCTGGGGCCAACGTCCTGACTTTC.

The chain carries TRBV14 and TRBJ1-3; D not certain. Germline assignment: CDR1 SGHDN and CDR2 FVKESK. V dropped 0 bases and J dropped 4 bases, with 10 bases sitting between them. The CDR3 consists of 15 residues. The CDR3 DNA sequence: TGTGCCAGCAGCCAAGAACTCGTACTGGGAAACACCATATATTTT. Its protein is CASSQELVLGNTIYF.

V gene TRBV4-1 combines with J gene TRBJ2-2; D might be TRBD2 (6 bases). Germline CDR1 is MGHRA and CDR2 is YSYEKL. V lost 3 bases and J lost 1, with 9 bases in between. This CDR3 comprises 15 residues. DNA of the CDR3: TGCGCCAGCAGCCAGGGACTTCAGAACACCGGGGAGCTGTTTTTT. It specifies CASSQGLQNTGELFF.

The chain links TRBV19 to TRBJ2-6; D is possibly TRBD2 (5 bases). This CDR3 is built from 16 residues. V was pared by 3 bases and J by 4 bases, with 13 bases between. CDR1 and CDR2 from the germline V gene are LNHDA and SQIVND (reference sequence). CDR3 sequence: CASSMRRGIGANVLTF. In DNA form, the CDR3 reads TGTGCCAGTAGTATGAGAAGAGGGATCGGGGCCAACGTCCTGACTTTC.

The sample holds a few counts of this clonotype. V and J are TRBV5-1 and TRBJ2-2; D is possibly TRBD1 (6 bases). Germline V CDR1 and CDR2: SGHRS, YFSETQ. V lost 4 bases to trimming and J lost 2 bases, with 15 bases between them. CDR3 size: 16 residues. The CDR3 region has the DNA TGCGCCAGCAGCGGCCAACCGGGACAAAACACCGGGGAGCTGTTTTTT. This translates into CASSGQPGQNTGELFF. Full variable domain (remainder filled in from reference TRBV5-1 and TRBJ2-2): KAGVTQTPRYLIKTRGQQVTLSCSPISGHRSVSWYQQTPGQGLQFLFEYFSETQRNKGNFPGRFSGRQFSNSRSEMNVSTLELGDSALYLCASSGQPGQNTGELFFGEGSRLTVL.

This clonotype has just a few counts. The chain uses TRBV12-3 or TRBV12-4 and TRBJ2-7, with a possible D match to TRBD1 (5 bases). The CDR3 totals 11 residues. V was trimmed by 3 bases and J by 12 bases, leaving 12 bases between them. The CDR3 DNA sequence: TGTGCCAGCAGTTTTGGGCAGGGCAGGTACTTC. Amino acids: CASSFGQGRYF.

This clonotype was observed a handful of times. The chain carries TRBV12-3 or TRBV12-4 and TRBJ2-1; TRBD2 is a possible D gene (6 bases). Trimming cost V 6 bases and J 14 bases, with 14 bases left between them. The CDR3 has 11 residues. The CDR3 nucleotides read TGTGCCAGCAGCCGGGACTTGATGGAGTTCTTC. Protein product: CASSRDLMEFF.

The gene calls are TRBV28 and TRBJ2-1; TRBD2 aligns across 13 bases. Looked up from germline, CDR1 is MDHEN and CDR2 is SYDVKM. Trimming cost V 8 bases and J 10 bases; bases outside gene matches: 8. The CDR3 totals 14 residues. In nucleotides, the CDR3 is TGTGCCAGCGGACTAGCGGGAGTAGTAAGGGAGCAGTTCTTC. It specifies CASGLAGVVREQFF.

This chain uses TRBV29-1 with TRBJ1-2; D is ambiguous. V lost 1 base and J 5 bases, leaving 11 bases between the germline ends. Germline CDR1 and CDR2: SQVTM and ANQGSEA. The CDR3 consists of 13 residues. The CDR3 DNA sequence: TGCAGCGTTGAAGGGGCATCGGGGTATGGCTACACCTTC. Amino acids: CSVEGASGYGYTF. Full variable domain (remainder filled in from reference TRBV29-1 and TRBJ1-2): SAVISQKPSRDICQRGTSLTIQCQVDSQVTMMFWYRQQPGQSLTLIATANQGSEATYESGFVIDKFPISRPNLTFSTLTVSNMSPEDSSIYLCSVEGASGYGYTFGSGTRLTVV.

The gene calls are TRBV11-1 and TRBJ2-2; TRBD2 might be the D (5 bases). Germline loops: CDR1 SGHAT, CDR2 FQDESV (reference sequence). Trimming shortened V by 5 bases and J by 0 bases, and 13 bases separated the two germline ends. CDR3 size: 16 residues. The CDR3 sequence: CASSRDMRANTGELFF. The DNA of the CDR3 is TGTGCCAGCAGCCGCGACATGAGGGCGAACACCGGGGAGCTGTTTTTT.

Notes on this clonotype: The junction departs from the called germline gene at one end, perhaps through a read error. This sequence joins TRBV20-1 and TRBJ2-7; TRBD1 matches at 9 bases. This CDR3 region has 17 residues. Germline loops: CDR1 DFQATT, CDR2 SNEGSKA (reference sequence). The CDR3 nucleotides are TGCAGTGCTAGAGAATCGGGGAGGACAGGGGTGAGCTACGTGCAGTACTTC. This gives the protein CSARESGRTGVSYVQYF.

In this sample, this clonotype turned up a few times. V gene TRBV7-6 combines with J gene TRBJ2-3; 9 positions agree with TRBD1. J was trimmed by 5 bases and V by 5 bases; bases with no gene match: 11. This CDR3 has 16 amino acids. The germline V gene encodes CDR1 SGHVS and CDR2 FNYEAQ. The CDR3 nucleotides are TGTGCCAGCAGCATTTTCGGACAGGGGTTTCAAGATACGCAGTATTTT. Protein product: CASSIFGQGFQDTQYF.

This clonotype was counted many times. V is TRBV7-9 and J is TRBJ2-1; 8 bases match TRBD2. This CDR3 is built from 16 residues. The V gene end was trimmed by 5 bases and the J gene end by 1 base; junction bases not matched to a gene: 7. Germline-derived CDR1 and CDR2 are SEHNR and FQNEAQ (reference sequence). The CDR3 protein is CASSLRAGASYNEQFF. The CDR3 DNA sequence: TGTGCCAGCAGCCTGCGAGCGGGGGCATCCTACAATGAGCAGTTCTTC. Combining the CDR3 with reference TRBV7-9 and TRBJ2-1 gives the whole variable domain DTGVSQNPRHKITKRGQNVTFRCDPISEHNRLYWYRQTLGQGPEFLTYFQNEAQLEKSRLLSDRFSAERPKGSFSTLEIQRTEQGDSAMYLCASSLRAGASYNEQFFGPGTRLTVL.